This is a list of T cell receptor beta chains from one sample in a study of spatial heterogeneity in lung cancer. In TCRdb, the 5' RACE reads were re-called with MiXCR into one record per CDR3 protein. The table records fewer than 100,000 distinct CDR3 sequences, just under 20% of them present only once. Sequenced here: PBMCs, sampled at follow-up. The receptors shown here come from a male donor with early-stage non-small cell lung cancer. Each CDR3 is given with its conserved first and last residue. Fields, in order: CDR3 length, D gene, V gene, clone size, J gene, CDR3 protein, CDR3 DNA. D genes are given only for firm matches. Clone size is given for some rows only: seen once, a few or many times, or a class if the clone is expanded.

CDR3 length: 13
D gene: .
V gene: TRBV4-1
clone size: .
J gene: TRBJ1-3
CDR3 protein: CASSQLPGNTIYF
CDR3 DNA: TGCGCCAGCAGCCAATTACCTGGAAACACCATATATTTT

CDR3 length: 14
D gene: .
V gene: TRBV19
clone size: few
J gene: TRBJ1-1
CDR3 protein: CASRVQGLNTEAFF
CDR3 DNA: TGTGCCAGTAGGGTACAGGGATTGAACACTGAAGCTTTCTTT

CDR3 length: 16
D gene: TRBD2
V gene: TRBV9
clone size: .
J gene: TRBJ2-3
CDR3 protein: CASSPLAGIITDTQYF
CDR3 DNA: TGTGCCAGCAGTCCTCTAGCGGGGATTATCACAGATACGCAGTATTTT

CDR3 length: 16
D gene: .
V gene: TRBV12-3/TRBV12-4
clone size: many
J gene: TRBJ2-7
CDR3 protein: CASTLSSTSRYYEQYF
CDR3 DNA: TGTGCCAGCACCCTCAGTTCAACTAGTAGGTACTACGAGCAGTACTTC

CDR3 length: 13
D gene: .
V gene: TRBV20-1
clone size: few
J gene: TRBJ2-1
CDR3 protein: CSAGMTLYNEQFF
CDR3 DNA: TGCAGTGCTGGAATGACCCTCTACAATGAGCAGTTCTTC

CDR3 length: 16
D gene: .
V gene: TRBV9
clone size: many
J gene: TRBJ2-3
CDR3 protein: CASSVAFGGTTDTQYF
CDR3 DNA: TGTGCCAGCAGCGTAGCCTTTGGGGGCACAACGGATACGCAGTATTTT

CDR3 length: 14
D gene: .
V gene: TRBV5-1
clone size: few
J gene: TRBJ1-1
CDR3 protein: CASARGDENTEAFF
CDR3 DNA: TGCGCCAGCGCTAGGGGTGACGAAAACACTGAAGCTTTCTTT

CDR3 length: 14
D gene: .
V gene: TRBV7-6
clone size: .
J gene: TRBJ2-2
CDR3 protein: CASSLRDSGGELFF
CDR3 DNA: TGTGCCAGCAGCTTGAGGGATTCGGGCGGGGAGCTGTTTTTT

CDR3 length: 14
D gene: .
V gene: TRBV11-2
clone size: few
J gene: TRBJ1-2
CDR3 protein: CASSTLVRAYGYTF
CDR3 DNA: TGTGCCAGCAGCACCCTGGTGCGGGCCTATGGCTACACCTTC

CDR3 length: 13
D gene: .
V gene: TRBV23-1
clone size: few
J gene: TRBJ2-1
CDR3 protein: CASSQSSDNEQFF
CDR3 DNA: TGCGCCAGCAGTCAATCCTCTGACAATGAGCAGTTCTTC